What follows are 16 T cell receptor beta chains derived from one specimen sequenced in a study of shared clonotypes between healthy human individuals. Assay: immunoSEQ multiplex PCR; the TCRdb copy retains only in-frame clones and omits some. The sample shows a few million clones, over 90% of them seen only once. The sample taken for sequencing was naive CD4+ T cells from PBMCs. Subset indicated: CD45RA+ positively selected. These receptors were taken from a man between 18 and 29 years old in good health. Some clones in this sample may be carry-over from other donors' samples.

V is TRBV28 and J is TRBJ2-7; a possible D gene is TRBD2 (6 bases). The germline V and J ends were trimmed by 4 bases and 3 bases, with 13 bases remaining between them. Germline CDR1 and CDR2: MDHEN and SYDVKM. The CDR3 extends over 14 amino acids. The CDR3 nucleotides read TGTGCCAGCAGTTCCGCGGGGCTGGTCTACGAGCAGTACTTC. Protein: CASSSAGLVYEQYF.

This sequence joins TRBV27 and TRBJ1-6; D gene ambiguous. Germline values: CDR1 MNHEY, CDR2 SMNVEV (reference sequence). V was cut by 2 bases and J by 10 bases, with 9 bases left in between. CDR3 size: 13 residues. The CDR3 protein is CASSLTGESPLHF. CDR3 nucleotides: TGTGCCAGCAGTTTAACGGGCGAATCACCCCTCCACTTT.

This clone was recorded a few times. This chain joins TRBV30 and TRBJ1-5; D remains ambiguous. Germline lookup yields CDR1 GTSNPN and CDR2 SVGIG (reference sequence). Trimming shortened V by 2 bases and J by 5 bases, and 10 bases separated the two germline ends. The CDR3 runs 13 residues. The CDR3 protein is CAWSITKYQPQHF. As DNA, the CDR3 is TGTGCCTGGAGTATCACGAAATATCAGCCCCAGCATTTT. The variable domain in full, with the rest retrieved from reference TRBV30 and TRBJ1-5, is SQTIHQWPATLVQPVGSPLSLECTVEGTSNPNLYWYRQAAGRGLQLLFYSVGIGQISSEVPQNLSASRPQDRQFILSSKKLLLSDSGFYLCAWSITKYQPQHFGDGTRLSIL.

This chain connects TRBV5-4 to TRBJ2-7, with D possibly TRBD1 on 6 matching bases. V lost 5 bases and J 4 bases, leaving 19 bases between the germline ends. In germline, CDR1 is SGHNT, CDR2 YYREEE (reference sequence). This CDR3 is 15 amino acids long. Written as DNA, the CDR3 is TGTGCCAGCAGGGTACAGGGAGCTACCCCATACGAGCAGTACTTC. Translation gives CASRVQGATPYEQYF.

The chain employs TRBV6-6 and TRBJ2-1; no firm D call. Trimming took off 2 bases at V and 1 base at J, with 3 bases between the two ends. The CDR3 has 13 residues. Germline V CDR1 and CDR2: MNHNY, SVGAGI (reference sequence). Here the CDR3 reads CASSYESYNEQFF. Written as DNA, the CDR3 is TGTGCCAGCAGTTACGAATCCTACAATGAGCAGTTCTTC.

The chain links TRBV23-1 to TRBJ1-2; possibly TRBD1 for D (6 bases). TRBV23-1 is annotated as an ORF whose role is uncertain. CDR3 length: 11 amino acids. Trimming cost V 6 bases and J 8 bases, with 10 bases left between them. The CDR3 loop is CASSRRGGYTF. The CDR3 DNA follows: TGCGCCAGCAGCCGCAGGGGCGGCTACACCTTC.

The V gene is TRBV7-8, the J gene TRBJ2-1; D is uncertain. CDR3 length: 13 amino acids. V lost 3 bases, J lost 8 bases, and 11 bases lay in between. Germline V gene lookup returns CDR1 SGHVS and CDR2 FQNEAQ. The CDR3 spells CASSFDGLYEQFF. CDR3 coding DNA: TGTGCCAGCAGCTTCGACGGATTATATGAGCAGTTCTTC.

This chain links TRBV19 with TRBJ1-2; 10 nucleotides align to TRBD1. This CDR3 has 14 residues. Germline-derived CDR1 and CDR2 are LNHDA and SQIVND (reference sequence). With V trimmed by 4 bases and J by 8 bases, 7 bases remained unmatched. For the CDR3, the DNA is TGTGCCAGTAGTACTCGACAGGGGGCGATCGGCTACACCTTC. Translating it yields CASSTRQGAIGYTF. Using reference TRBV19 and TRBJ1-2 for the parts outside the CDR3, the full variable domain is DGGITQSPKYLFRKEGQNVTLSCEQNLNHDAMYWYRQDPGQGLRLIYYSQIVNDFQKGDIAEGYSVSREKKESFPLTVTSAQKNPTAFYLCASSTRQGAIGYTFGSGTRLTVV.

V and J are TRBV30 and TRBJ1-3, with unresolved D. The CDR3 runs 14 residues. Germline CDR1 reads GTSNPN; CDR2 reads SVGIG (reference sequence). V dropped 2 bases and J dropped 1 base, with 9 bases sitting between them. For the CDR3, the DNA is TGTGCCTGGAGTTATGCGATGTCTGGAAACACCATATATTTT. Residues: CAWSYAMSGNTIYF.

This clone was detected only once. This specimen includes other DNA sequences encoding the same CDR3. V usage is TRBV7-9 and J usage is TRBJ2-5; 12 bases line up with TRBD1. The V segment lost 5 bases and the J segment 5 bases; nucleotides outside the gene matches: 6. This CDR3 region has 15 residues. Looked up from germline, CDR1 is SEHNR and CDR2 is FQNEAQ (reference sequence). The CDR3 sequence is CASSAGTGGGETQYF. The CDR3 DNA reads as TGTGCCAGCAGCGCAGGGACAGGGGGCGGCGAGACCCAGTACTTC.

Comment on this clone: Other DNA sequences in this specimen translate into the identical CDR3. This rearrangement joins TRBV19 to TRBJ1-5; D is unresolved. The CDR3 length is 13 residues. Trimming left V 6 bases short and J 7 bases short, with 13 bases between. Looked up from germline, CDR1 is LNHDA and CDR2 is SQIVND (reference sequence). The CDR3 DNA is TGTGCCAGTAGCCCCGGCCTGAACCAGCCCCAGCATTTT. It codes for CASSPGLNQPQHF.

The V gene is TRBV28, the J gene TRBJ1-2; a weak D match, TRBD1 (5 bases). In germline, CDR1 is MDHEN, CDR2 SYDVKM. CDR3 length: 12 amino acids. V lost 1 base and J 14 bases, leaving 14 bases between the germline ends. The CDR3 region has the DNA TGTGCCAGCAGTTTATCCACAGGCCAGTGGACCTTC. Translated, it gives CASSLSTGQWTF.

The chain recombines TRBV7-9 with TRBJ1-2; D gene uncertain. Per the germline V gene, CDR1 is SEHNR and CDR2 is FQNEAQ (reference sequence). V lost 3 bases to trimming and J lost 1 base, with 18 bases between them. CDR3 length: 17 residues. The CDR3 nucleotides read TGTGCCAGCAGCTTGGGGTTGACTCTGCGGATTAACTATGGCTACACCTTC. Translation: CASSLGLTLRINYGYTF.

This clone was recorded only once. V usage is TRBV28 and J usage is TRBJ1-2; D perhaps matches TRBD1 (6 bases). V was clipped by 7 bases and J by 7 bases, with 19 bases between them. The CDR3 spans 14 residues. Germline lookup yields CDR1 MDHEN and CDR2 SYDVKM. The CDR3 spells CASTAGTKMIGYTF. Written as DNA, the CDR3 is TGTGCCAGCACCGCCGGGACAAAAATGATTGGCTACACCTTC.

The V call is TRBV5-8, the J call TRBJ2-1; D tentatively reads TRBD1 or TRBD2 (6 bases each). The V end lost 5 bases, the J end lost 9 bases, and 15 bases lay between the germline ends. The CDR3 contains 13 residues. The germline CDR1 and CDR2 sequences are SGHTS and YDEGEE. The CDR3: CASRPTGSGEQFF. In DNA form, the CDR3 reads TGTGCCAGCAGACCGACAGGTAGCGGTGAGCAGTTCTTC.

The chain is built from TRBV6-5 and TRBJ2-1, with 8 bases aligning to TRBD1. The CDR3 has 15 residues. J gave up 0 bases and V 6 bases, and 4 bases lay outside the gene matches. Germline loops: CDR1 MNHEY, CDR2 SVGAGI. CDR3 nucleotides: TGTGCCAGCAGCTCCGGGACAGGCTCCTACAATGAGCAGTTCTTC. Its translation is CASSSGTGSYNEQFF.